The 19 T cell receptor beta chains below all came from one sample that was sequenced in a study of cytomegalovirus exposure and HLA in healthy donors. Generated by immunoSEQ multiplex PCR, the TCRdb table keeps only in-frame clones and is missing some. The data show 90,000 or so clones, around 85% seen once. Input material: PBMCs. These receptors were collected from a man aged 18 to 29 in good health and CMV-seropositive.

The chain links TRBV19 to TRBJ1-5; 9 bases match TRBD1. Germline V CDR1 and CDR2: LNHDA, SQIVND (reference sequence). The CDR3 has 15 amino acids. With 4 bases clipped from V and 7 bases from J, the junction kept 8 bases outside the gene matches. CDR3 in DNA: TGTGCCAGTAGTACCAACAGGGGGCCTAGGCAGCCCCAGCATTTT. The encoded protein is CASSTNRGPRQPQHF.

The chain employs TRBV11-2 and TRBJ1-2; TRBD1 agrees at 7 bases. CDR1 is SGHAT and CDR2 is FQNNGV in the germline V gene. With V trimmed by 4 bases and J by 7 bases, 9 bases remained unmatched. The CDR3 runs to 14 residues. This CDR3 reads CASSWEGGTGGYTF. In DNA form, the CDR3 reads TGTGCCAGCAGCTGGGAAGGGGGCACGGGTGGCTACACCTTC.

The CDR3 is CASTPLGARGQPQHF. The CDR3 DNA reads as TGTGCCAGCACCCCTTTGGGGGCCCGGGGTCAGCCCCAGCATTTT. V and J are TRBV28 and TRBJ1-5; a possible D gene is TRBD1 (6 bases). In germline, CDR1 is MDHEN, CDR2 SYDVKM. This CDR3 region has 15 residues. V gave up 7 bases and J gave up 6 bases, with 19 bases separating them.

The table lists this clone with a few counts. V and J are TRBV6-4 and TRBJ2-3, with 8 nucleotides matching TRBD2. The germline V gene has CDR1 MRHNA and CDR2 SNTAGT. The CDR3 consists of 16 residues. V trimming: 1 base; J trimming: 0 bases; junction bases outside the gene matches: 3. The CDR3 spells CASSDWASGSTDTQYF. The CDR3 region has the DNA TGTGCCAGCAGTGACTGGGCTAGCGGGAGCACAGATACGCAGTATTTT.

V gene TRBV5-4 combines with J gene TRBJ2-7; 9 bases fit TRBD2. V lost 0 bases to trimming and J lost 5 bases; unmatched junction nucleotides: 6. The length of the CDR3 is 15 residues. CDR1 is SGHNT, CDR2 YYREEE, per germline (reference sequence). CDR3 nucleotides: TGTGCCAGCAGCTTGGGCGGGAGGGCCAGCGACGAGCAGTACGTC. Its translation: CASSLGGRASDEQYV.

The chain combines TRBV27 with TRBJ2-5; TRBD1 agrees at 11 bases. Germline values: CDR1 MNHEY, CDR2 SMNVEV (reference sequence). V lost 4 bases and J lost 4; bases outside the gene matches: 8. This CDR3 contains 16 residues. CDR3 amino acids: CASSSWTGGRGETQYF. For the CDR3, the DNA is TGTGCCAGCAGTTCTTGGACAGGGGGCAGGGGAGAGACCCAGTACTTC.

The CDR3 DNA is TGTGCCAGCAGCACACAAGGAGGGCCGAAGCAAAATACGCAGTATTTT. Its protein product is CASSTQGGPKQNTQYF. This chain joins TRBV7-2 and TRBJ2-3, with D possibly being TRBD2 (6 bases). V was cut by 5 bases and J by 7 bases, with 22 bases left in between. Germline values: CDR1 SGHTA, CDR2 FQGNSA. The CDR3 is made up of 16 amino acids.

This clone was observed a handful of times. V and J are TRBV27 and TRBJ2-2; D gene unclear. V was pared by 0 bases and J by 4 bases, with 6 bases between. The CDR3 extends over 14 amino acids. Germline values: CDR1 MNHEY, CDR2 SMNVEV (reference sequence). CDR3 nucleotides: TGTGCCAGCAGTTTATCACCCGGCACCGGGGAGCTGTTTTTT. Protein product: CASSLSPGTGELFF.

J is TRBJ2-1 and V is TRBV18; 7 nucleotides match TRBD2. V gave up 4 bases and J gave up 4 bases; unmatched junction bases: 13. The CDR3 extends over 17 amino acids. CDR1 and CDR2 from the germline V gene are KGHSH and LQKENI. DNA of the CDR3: TGTGCCAGCTCACTCCGCCGGACGGGAGGATCTTACAATGAGCAGTTCTTC. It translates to CASSLRRTGGSYNEQFF.

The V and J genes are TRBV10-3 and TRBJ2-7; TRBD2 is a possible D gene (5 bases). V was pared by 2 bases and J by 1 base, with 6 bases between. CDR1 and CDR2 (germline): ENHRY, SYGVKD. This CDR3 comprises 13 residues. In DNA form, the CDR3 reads TGTGCCATCAGTGAGGGAGGATCCTACGAGCAGTACGTC. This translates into CAISEGGSYEQYV.

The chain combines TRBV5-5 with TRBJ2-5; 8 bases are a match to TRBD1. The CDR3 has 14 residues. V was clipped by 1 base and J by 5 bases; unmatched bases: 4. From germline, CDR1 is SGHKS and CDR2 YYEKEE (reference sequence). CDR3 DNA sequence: TGTGCCAGCAGCTTGCAGGGGGCGGGGGAGACCCAGTACTTC. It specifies CASSLQGAGETQYF.

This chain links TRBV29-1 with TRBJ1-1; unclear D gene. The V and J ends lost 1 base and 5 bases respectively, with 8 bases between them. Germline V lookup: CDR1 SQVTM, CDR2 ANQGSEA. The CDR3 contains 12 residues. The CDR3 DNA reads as TGCAGCGTTGAAGGGGCACAAACTGAAGCTTTCTTT. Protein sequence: CSVEGAQTEAFF. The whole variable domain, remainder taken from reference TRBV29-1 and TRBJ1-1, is SAVISQKPSRDICQRGTSLTIQCQVDSQVTMMFWYRQQPGQSLTLIATANQGSEATYESGFVIDKFPISRPNLTFSTLTVSNMSPEDSSIYLCSVEGAQTEAFFGQGTRLTVV.

The CDR3 is CASKVQRNYGYTF. DNA for the CDR3: TGTGCCAGCAAGGTTCAGCGAAACTATGGCTACACCTTC. V and J are TRBV6-1 and TRBJ1-2; no clear D. Germline V gene lookup returns CDR1 MNHNS and CDR2 SASEGT. The CDR3 extends over 13 amino acids. V gave up 7 bases and J gave up 2 bases, with 11 bases separating them.

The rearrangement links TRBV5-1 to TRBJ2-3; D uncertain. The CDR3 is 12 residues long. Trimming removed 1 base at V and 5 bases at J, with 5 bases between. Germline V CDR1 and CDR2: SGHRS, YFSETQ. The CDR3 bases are TGCGCCAGCAGCTTGTCGAGAGATACGCAGTATTTT. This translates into CASSLSRDTQYF.

The CDR3 nucleotides read TGTGCCAGCAGCTCGACAGGGTTAGGCGAAAAACTGTTTTTT. Translated, it gives CASSSTGLGEKLFF. The chain combines TRBV7-2 with TRBJ1-4; 7 bases are shared with TRBD1. The CDR3 consists of 14 residues. The J segment lost 8 bases and the V segment lost 4 bases, leaving 7 bases of the junction unmatched. Germline CDR1 and CDR2: SGHTA and FQGNSA.

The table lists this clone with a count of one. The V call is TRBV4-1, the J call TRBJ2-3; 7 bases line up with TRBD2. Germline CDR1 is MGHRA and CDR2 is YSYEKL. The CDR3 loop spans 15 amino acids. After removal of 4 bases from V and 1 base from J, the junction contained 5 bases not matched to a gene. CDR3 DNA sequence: TGCGCCAGCAGCCCGTTGGCGGGGGGCACAGATACGCAGTATTTT. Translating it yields CASSPLAGGTDTQYF.

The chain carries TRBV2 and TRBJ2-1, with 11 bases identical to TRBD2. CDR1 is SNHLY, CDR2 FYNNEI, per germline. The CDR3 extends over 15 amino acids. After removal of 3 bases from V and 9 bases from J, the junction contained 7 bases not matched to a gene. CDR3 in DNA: TGTGCCAGCAGTGAGGCTAGCGGGAGGAAGGGTGAGCAGTTCTTC. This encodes CASSEASGRKGEQFF.

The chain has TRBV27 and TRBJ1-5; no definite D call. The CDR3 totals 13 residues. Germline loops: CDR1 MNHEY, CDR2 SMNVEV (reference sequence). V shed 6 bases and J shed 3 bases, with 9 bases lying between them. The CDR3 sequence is CASRTDANQPQHF. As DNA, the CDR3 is TGTGCCAGCAGGACTGACGCCAATCAGCCCCAGCATTTT.

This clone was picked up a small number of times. The CDR3: CASSLALRGLVYEQYV. DNA for the CDR3: TGTGCCAGCAGCTTGGCACTCAGGGGGCTGGTCTACGAGCAGTACGTC. The genes are TRBV5-4 and TRBJ2-7; 8 bases fit TRBD1. J gave up 3 bases and V 0 bases, and 8 bases lay outside the gene matches. Germline V gene data show CDR1 as SGHNT and CDR2 as YYREEE (reference sequence). The CDR3 extends over 16 amino acids.